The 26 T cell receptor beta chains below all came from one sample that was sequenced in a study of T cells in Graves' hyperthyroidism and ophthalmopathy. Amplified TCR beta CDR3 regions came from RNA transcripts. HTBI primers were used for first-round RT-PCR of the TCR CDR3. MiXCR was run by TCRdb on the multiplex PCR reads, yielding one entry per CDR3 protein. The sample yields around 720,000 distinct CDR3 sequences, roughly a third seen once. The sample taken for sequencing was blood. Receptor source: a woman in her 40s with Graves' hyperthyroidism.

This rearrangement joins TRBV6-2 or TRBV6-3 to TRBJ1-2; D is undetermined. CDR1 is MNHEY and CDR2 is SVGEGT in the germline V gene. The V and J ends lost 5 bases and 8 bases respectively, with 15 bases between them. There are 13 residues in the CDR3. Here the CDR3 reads CASSPERPGGYTF. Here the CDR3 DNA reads TGTGCCAGCAGTCCTGAGAGACCGGGAGGCTACACCTTC.

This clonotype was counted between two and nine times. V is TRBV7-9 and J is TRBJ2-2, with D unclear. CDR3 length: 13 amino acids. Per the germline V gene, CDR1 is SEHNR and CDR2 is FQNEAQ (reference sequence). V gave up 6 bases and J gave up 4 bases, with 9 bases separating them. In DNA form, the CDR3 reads TGTGCCAGCAGGGACGGAACCACCGGGGAGCTGTTTTTT. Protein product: CASRDGTTGELFF.

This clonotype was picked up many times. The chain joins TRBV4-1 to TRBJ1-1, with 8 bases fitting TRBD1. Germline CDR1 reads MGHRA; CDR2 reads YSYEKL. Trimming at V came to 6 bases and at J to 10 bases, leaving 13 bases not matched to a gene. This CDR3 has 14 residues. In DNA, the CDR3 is TGCGCCAGCAGTCCTGGACAGGGTAATCTAATAGCTTTCTTT. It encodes CASSPGQGNLIAFF.

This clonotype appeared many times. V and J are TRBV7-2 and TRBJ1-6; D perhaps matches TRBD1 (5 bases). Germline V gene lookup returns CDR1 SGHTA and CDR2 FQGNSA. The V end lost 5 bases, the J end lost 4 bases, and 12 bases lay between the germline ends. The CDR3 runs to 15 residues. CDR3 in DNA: TGTGCCAGCAGCAACCGACAGTTATATAATTCACCCCTCCACTTT. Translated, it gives CASSNRQLYNSPLHF.

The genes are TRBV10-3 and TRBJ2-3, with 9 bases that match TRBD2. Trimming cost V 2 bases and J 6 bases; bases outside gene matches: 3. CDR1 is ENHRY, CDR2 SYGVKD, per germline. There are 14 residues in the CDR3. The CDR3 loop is CAISENLAGDTQYF. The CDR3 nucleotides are TGTGCCATCAGTGAGAACCTAGCGGGGGATACGCAGTATTTT.

The CDR3 DNA follows: TGTGCCAGTAGTACACTACAGGGGTTTGCTCAGCCCCAGCATTTT. Translation gives CASSTLQGFAQPQHF. The rearrangement uses TRBV19 and TRBJ1-5, with 7 bases fitting TRBD1. Germline lookup yields CDR1 LNHDA and CDR2 SQIVND (reference sequence). Losses at the gene ends were 4 bases for V and 6 bases for J; bases not matched to a gene: 9. CDR3 length: 15 amino acids.

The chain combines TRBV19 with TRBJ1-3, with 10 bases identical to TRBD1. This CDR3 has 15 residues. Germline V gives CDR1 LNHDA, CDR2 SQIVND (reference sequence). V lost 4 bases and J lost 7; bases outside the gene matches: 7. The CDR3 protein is CASSTGPGQGNTIYF. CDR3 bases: TGTGCCAGTAGTACCGGACCGGGACAGGGGAACACCATATATTTT.

Written as DNA, the CDR3 is TGCAGCGCCGGGACAGGGGCTGAAAAGACCCAGTACTTC. Its translation is CSAGTGAEKTQYF. The rearrangement uses TRBV29-1 and TRBJ2-5, with 10 bases fitting TRBD1. This CDR3 spans 13 amino acids. The junction had 8 bases not matched to a gene; V was cut back by 7 bases and J by 6 bases. Germline CDR1 and CDR2: SQVTM and ANQGSEA.

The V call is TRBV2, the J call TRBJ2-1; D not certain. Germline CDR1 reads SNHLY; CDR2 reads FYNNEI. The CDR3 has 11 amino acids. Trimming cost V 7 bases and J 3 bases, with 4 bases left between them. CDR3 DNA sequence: TGTGCCAGCAATAGCTACAATGAGCAGTTCTTC. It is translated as CASNSYNEQFF. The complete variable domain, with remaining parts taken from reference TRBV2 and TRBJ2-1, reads EPEVTQTPSHQVTQMGQEVILRCVPISNHLYFYWYRQILGQKVEFLVSFYNNEISEKSEIFDDQFSVERPDGSNFTLKIRSTKLEDSAMYFCASNSYNEQFFGPGTRLTVL.

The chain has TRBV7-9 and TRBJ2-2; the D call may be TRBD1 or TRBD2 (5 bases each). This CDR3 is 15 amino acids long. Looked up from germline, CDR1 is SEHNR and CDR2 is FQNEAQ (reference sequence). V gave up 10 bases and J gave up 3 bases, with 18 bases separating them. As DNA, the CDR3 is TGTGCCACCCCGGGGCTAGGTGTCGACACCGGGGAGCTGTTTTTT. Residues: CATPGLGVDTGELFF.

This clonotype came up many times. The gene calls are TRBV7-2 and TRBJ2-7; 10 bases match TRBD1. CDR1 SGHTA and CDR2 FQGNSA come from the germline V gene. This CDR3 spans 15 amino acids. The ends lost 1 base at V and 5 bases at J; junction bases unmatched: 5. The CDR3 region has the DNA TGTGCCAGCAGCTTAGTCCTCGGGACAGGGGACGAGCAGTACTTC. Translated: CASSLVLGTGDEQYF. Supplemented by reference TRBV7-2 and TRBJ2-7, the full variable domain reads GAGVSQSPSNKVTEKGKDVELRCDPISGHTALYWYRQSLGQGLEFLIYFQGNSAPDKSGLPSDRFSAERTGGSVSTLTIQRTQQEDSAVYLCASSLVLGTGDEQYFGPGTRLTVT.

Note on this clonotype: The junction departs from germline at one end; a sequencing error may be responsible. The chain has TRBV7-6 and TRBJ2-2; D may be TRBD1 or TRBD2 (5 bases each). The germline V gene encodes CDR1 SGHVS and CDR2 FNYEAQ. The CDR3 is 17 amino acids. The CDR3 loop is CASSLEPDRANTGALFF. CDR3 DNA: TGTGCCAGCAGCTTAGAGCCGGACCGGGCGAACACCGGGGCGCTGTTTTTT.

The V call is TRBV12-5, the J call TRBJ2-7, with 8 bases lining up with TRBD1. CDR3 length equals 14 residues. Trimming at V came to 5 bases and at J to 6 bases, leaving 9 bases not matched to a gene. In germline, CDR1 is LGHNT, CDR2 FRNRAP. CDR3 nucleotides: TGTGCTAGTGGTATACCGACAGGGGTCCCCGAGCAGTACTTC. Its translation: CASGIPTGVPEQYF.

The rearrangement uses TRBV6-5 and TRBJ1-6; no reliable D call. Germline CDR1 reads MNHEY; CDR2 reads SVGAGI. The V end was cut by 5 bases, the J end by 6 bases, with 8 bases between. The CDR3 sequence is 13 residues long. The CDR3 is CASSASSNSPLHF. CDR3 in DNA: TGTGCCAGCAGTGCATCCAGTAATTCACCCCTCCACTTT.

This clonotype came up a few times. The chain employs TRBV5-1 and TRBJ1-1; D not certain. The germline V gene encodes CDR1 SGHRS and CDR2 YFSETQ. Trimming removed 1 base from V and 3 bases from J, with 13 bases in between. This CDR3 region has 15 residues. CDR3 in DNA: TGCGCCAGCAGCTTGTATACCCTCGAGGACACTGAAGCTTTCTTT. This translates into CASSLYTLEDTEAFF.

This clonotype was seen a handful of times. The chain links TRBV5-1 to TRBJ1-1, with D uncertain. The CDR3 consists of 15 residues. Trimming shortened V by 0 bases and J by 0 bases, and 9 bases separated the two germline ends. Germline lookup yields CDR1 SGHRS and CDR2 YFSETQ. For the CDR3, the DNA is TGCGCCAGCAGCTTGGGTCTTACTTTGAACACTGAAGCTTTCTTT. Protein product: CASSLGLTLNTEAFF.

The CDR3 loop reads CASSEATPGGYTF. The CDR3 bases are TGTGCCAGCAGTGAAGCGACCCCGGGCGGCTACACCTTC. This sequence joins TRBV2 and TRBJ1-2, with no clear D. The V and J ends lost 0 bases and 8 bases respectively, with 10 bases between them. In germline, CDR1 is SNHLY, CDR2 FYNNEI. CDR3 length: 13 residues.

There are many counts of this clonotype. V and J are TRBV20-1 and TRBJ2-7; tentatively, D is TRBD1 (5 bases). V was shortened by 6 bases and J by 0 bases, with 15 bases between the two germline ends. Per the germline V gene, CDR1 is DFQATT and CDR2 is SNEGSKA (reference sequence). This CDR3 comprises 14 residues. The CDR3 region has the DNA TGCAGTGCGGGTGACAGCCCAGGCTCCTACGAGCAGTACTTC. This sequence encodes CSAGDSPGSYEQYF.

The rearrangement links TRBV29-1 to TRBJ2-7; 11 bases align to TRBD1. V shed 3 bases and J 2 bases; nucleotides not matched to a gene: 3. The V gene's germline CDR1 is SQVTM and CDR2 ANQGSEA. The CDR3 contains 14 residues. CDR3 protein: CSVDTGQGAYEQYF. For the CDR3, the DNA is TGCAGCGTTGATACGGGACAGGGGGCCTACGAGCAGTACTTC.

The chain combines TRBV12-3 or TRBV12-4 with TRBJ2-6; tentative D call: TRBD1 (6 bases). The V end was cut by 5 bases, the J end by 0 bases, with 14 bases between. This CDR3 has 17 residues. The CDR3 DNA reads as TGTGCCAGCAGTCCGCGAACAGGGTTCTCTGGGGCCAACGTCCTGACTTTC. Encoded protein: CASSPRTGFSGANVLTF.

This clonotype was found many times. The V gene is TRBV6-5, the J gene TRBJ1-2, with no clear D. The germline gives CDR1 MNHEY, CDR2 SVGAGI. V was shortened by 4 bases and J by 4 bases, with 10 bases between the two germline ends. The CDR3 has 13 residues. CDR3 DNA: TGTGCCAGCAGTTTTTGGGAGGGCTATGGCTACACCTTC. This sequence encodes CASSFWEGYGYTF.

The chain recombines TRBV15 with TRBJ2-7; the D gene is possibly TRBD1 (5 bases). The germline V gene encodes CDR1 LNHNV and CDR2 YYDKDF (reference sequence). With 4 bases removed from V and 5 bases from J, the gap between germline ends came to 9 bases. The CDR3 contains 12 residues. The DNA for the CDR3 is TGTGCCACCAGCAAAGGGGAAAACGAGCAGTACTTC. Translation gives CATSKGENEQYF.

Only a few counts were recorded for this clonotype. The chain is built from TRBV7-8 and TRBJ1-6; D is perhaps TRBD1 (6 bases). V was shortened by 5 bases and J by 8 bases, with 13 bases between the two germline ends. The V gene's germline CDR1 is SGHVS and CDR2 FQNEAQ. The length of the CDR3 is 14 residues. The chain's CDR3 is CASSASHRDSPLHF. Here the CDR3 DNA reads TGTGCCAGCAGCGCCTCTCACAGGGATTCACCCCTCCACTTT. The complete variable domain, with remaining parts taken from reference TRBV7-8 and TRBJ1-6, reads GAGVSQSPRYKVAKRGQDVALRCDPISGHVSLFWYQQALGQGPEFLTYFQNEAQLDKSGLPSDRFFAERPEGSVSTLKIQRTQQEDSAVYLCASSASHRDSPLHFGNGTRLTVT.

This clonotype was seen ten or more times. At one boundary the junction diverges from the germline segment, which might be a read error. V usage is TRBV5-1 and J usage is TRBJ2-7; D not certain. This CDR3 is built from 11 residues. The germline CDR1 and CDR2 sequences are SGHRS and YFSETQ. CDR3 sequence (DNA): TGTGCCAGCAGCTCCTCCTACGAGCAGTACTTC. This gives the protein CASSSSYEQYF. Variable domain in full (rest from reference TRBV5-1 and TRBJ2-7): KAGVTQTPRYLIKTRGQQVTLSCSPISGHRSVSWYQQTPGQGLQFLFEYFSETQRNKGNFPGRFSGRQFSNSRSEMNVSTLELGDSALYLCASSSSYEQYFGPGTRLTVT.

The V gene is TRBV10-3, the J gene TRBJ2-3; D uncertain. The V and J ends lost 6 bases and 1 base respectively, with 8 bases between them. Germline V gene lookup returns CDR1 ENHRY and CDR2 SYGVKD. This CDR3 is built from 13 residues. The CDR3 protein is CAIRLEGTDTQYF. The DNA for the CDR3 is TGTGCCATCAGGCTAGAGGGCACAGATACGCAGTATTTT.

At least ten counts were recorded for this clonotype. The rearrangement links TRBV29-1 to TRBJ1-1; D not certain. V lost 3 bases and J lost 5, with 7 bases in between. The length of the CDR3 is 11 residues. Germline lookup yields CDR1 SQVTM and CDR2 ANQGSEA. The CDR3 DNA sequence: TGCAGCGTTGAGTGGGATACTGAAGCTTTCTTT. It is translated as CSVEWDTEAFF.